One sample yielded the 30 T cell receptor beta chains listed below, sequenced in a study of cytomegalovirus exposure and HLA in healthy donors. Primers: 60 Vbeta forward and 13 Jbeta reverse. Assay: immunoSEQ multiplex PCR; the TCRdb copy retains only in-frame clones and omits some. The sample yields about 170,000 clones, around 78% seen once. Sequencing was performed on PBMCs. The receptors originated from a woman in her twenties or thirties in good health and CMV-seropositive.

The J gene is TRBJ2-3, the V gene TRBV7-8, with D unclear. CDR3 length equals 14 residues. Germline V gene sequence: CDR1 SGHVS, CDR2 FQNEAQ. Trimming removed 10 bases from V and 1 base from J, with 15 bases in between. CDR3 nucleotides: TGTGCCACGGCCGCGACTCTGGGCACAGATACGCAGTATTTT. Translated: CATAATLGTDTQYF. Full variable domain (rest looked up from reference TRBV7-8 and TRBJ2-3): GAGVSQSPRYKVAKRGQDVALRCDPISGHVSLFWYQQALGQGPEFLTYFQNEAQLDKSGLPSDRFFAERPEGSVSTLKIQRTQQEDSAVYLCATAATLGTDTQYFGPGTRLTVL.

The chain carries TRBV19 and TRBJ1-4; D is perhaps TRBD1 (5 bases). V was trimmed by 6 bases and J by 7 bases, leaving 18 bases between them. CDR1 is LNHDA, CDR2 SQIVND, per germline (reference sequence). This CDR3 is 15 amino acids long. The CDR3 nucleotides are TGTGCCAGTAGCCGCCGAGAGGACGGGGGTGAAAAACTGTTTTTT. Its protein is CASSRREDGGEKLFF.

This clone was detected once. CDR3 coding DNA: TGCGCCAGCAGCCCAGGGGGCTTAGGAGAGACCCAGTACTTC. It codes for CASSPGGLGETQYF. The chain is built from TRBV5-1 and TRBJ2-5; 8 nucleotides align to TRBD1. J gave up 4 bases and V 4 bases, and 6 bases lay outside the gene matches. The CDR3 contains 14 residues. CDR1 and CDR2 (germline): SGHRS, YFSETQ.

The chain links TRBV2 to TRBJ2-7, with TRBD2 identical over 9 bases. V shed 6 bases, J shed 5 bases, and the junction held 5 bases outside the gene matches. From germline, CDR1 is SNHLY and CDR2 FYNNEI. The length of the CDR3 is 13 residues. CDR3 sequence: CASRVGLAHEQYF. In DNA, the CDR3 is TGTGCCAGCAGGGTGGGACTAGCACACGAGCAGTACTTC.

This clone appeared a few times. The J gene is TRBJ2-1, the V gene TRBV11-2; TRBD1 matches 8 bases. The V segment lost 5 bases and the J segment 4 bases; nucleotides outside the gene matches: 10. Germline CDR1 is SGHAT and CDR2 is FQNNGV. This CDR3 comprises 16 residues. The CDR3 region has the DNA TGTGCCAGCAGCAGAGGGACGGGACAGGCTTACAATGAGCAGTTCTTC. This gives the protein CASSRGTGQAYNEQFF. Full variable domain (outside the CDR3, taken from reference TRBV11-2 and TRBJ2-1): EAGVAQSPRYKIIEKRQSVAFWCNPISGHATLYWYQQILGQGPKLLIQFQNNGVVDDSQLPKDRFSAERLKGVDSTLKIQPAKLEDSAVYLCASSRGTGQAYNEQFFGPGTRLTVL.

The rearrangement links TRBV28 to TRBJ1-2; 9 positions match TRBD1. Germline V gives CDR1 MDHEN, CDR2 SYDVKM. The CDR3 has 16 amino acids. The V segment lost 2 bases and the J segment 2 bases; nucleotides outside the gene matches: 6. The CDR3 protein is CASSLNRGRRNYGYTF. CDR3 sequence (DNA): TGTGCCAGCAGTTTAAACAGGGGGCGCAGGAACTATGGCTACACCTTC.

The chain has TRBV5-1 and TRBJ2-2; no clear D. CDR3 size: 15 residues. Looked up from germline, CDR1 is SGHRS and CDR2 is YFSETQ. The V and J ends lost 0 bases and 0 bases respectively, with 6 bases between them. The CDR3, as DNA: TGCGCCAGCAGCTTGGCGGTAACGAACACCGGGGAGCTGTTTTTT. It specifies CASSLAVTNTGELFF.

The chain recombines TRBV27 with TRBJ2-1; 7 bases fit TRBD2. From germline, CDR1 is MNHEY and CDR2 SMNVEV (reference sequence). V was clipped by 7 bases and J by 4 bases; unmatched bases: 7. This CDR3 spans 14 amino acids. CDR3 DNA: TGTGCCAGCACCTCGAGCGGGGAATACAATGAGCAGTTCTTC. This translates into CASTSSGEYNEQFF.

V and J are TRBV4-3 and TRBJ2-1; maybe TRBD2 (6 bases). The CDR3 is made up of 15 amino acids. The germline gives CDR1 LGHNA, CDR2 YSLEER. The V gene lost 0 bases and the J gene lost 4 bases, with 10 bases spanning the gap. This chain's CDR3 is CASSQDESGYNEQFF. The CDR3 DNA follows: TGCGCCAGCAGCCAAGACGAGAGCGGGTACAATGAGCAGTTCTTC.

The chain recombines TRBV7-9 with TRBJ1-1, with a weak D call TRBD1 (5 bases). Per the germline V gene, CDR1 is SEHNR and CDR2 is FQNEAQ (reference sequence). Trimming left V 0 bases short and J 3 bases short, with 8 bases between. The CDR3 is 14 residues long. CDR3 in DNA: TGTGCCAGCAGCTTAGCCAGGGAGGACACTGAAGCTTTCTTT. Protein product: CASSLAREDTEAFF. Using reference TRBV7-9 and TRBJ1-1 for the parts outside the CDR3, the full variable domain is DTGVSQNPRHKITKRGQNVTFRCDPISEHNRLYWYRQTLGQGPEFLTYFQNEAQLEKSRLLSDRFSAERPKGSFSTLEIQRTEQGDSAMYLCASSLAREDTEAFFGQGTRLTVV.

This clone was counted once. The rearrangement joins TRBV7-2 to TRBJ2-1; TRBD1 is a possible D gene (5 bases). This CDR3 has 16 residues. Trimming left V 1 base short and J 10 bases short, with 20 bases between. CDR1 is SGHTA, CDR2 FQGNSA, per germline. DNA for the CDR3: TGTGCCAGCAGCTTAGGGGGCCCCTCCACAGCCGGAGAGCAGTTCTTC. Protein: CASSLGGPSTAGEQFF.

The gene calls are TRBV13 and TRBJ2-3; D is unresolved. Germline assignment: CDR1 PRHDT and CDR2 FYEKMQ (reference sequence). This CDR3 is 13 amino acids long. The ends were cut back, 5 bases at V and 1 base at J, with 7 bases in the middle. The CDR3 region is CASSPRGTDTQYF. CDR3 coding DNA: TGTGCCAGCAGCCCCCGGGGCACAGATACGCAGTATTTT.

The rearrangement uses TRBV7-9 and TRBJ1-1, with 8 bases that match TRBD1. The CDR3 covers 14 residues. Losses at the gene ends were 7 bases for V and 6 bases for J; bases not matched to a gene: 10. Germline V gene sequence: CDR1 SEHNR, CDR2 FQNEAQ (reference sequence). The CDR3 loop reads CASTANDRGPEAFF. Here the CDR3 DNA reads TGTGCCAGCACCGCAAACGACAGGGGCCCTGAAGCTTTCTTT.

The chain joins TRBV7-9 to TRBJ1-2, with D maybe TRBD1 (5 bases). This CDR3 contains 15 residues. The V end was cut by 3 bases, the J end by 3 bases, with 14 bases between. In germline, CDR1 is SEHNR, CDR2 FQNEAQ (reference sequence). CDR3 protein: CASSFTGPGDYGYTF. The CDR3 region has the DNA TGTGCCAGCAGCTTTACAGGCCCGGGGGACTATGGCTACACCTTC. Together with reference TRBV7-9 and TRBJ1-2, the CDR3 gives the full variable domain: DTGVSQNPRHKITKRGQNVTFRCDPISEHNRLYWYRQTLGQGPEFLTYFQNEAQLEKSRLLSDRFSAERPKGSFSTLEIQRTEQGDSAMYLCASSFTGPGDYGYTFGSGTRLTVV.

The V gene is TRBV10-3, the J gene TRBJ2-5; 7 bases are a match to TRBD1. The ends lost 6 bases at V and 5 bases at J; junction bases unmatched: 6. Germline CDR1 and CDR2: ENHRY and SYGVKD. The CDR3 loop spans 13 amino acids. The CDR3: CAIRGDSKETQYF. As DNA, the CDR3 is TGTGCCATCAGAGGGGACAGTAAGGAGACCCAGTACTTC.

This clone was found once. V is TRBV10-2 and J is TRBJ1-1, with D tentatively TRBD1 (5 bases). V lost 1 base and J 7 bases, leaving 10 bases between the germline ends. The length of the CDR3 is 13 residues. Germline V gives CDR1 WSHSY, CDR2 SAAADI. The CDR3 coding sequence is TGCGCCAGCAGTGAGTTTGTAGGGGATGAAGCTTTCTTT. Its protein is CASSEFVGDEAFF.

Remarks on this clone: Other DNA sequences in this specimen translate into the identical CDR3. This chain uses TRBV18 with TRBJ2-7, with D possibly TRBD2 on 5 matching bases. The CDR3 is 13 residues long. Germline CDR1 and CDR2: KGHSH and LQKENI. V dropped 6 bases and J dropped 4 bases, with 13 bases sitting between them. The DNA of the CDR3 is TGTGCCAGCTCTCCCCGTCGGGGTTACGAGCAGTACTTC. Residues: CASSPRRGYEQYF.

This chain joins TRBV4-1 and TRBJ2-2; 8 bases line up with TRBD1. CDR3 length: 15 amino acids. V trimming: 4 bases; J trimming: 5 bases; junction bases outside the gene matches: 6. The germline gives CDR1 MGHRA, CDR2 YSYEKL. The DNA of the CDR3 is TGCGCCAGCAGCCCGGACAGGGTGTATACCGGGGAGCTGTTTTTT. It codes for CASSPDRVYTGELFF.

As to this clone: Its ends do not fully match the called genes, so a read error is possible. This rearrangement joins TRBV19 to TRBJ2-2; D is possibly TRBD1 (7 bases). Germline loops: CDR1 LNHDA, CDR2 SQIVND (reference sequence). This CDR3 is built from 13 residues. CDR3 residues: CASSLGAQGGLFF. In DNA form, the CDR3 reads TGTGCCAGTAGTTTGGGGGCGCAGGGGGGGCTGTTTTTT.

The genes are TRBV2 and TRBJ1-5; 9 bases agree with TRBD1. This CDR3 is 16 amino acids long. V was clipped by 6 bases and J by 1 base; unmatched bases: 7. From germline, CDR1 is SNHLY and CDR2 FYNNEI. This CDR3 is CASSPTGGVSNQPQHF. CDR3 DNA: TGTGCCAGCAGCCCTACAGGGGGCGTGAGCAATCAGCCCCAGCATTTT.

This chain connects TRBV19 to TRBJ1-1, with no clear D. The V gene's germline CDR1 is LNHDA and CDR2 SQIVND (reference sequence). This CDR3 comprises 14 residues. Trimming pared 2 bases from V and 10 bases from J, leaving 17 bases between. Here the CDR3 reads CASSIPGIGAGAFF. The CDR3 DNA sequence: TGTGCCAGTAGTATACCCGGGATCGGTGCTGGAGCTTTCTTT.

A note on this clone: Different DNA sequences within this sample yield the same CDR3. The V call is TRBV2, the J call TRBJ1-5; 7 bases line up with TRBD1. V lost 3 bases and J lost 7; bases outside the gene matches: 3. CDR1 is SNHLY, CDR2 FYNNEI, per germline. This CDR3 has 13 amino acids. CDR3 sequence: CASSDRGYQPQHF. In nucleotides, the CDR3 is TGTGCCAGCAGTGACAGGGGGTACCAGCCCCAGCATTTT. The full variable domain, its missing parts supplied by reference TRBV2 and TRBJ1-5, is EPEVTQTPSHQVTQMGQEVILRCVPISNHLYFYWYRQILGQKVEFLVSFYNNEISEKSEIFDDQFSVERPDGSNFTLKIRSTKLEDSAMYFCASSDRGYQPQHFGDGTRLSIL.

CDR3: CASSPLERRSYNEQFF. CDR3 nucleotide sequence: TGCGCCAGCAGCCCCTTGGAGCGGCGCTCCTACAATGAGCAGTTCTTC. The rearrangement uses TRBV4-1 and TRBJ2-1; D is possibly TRBD2 (5 bases). Per germline, CDR1 MGHRA and CDR2 YSYEKL. V was trimmed by 4 bases and J by 0 bases, leaving 13 bases between them. The CDR3 has 16 residues.

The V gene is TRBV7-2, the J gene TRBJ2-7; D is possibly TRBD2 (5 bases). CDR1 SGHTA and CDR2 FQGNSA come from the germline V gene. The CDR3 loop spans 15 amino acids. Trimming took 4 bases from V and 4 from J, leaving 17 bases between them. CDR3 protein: CASSSGSSPLYEQYF. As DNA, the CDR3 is TGTGCCAGCAGCTCTGGGAGCAGCCCCCTGTACGAGCAGTACTTC.

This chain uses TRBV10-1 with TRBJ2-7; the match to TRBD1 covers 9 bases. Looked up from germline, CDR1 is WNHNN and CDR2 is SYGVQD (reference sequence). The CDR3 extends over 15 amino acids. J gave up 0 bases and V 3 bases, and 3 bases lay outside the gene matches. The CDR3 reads CASSDPGQGSYEQYF. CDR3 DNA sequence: TGCGCCAGCAGTGACCCGGGACAGGGCTCCTACGAGCAGTACTTC.

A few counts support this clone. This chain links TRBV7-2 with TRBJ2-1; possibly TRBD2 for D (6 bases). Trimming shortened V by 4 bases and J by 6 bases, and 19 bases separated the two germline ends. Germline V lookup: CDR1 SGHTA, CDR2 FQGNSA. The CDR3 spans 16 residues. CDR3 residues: CASSSPIWQGGNEQFF. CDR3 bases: TGTGCCAGCAGCTCCCCCATATGGCAGGGAGGCAATGAGCAGTTCTTC.

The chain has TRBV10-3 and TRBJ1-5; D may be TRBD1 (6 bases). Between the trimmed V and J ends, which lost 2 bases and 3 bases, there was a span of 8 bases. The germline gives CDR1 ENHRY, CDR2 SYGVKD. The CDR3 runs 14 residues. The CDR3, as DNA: TGTGCCATCAGTGAGGGACAGTCCAATCAGCCCCAGCATTTT. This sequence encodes CAISEGQSNQPQHF.

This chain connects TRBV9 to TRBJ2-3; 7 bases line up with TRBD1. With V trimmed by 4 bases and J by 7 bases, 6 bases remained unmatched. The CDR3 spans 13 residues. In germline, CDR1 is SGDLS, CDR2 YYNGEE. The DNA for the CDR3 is TGTGCCAGCAGCTTCGGGACAGCAAATACGCAGTATTTT. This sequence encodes CASSFGTANTQYF.

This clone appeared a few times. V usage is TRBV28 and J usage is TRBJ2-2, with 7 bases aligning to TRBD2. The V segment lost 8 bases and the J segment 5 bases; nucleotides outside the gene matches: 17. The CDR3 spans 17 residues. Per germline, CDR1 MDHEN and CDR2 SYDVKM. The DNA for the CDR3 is TGTGCCAGCTTCGGTAGGCGGGGAGGGAAGGAAACCGGGGAGCTGTTTTTT. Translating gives CASFGRRGGKETGELFF.

CDR3 sequence reads: CASSQAGFHGYTF. Here the CDR3 DNA reads TGCGCCAGCAGCCAAGCAGGGTTTCATGGCTACACCTTC. This chain joins TRBV4-1 and TRBJ1-2; a weak D match, TRBD1 (5 bases). Germline CDR1 MGHRA, CDR2 YSYEKL. The V end was cut by 1 base, the J end by 6 bases, with 9 bases between. The CDR3 is made up of 13 amino acids.